This T cell receptor (beta chain) was recovered during a study of T-cell reconstitution after alpha-beta-depleted transplantation in children. The table lists this clonotype with a few counts. Preparation of the TCRbeta library was carried out with unique molecular identifiers. TCRdb reprocessed the PCR reads with MiXCR, giving one entry per CDR3 protein. The sample has 300,000 to 400,000 distinct CDR3 sequences, around 16% seen once. The CDR3 extends over 13 amino acids. The germline gives CDR1 SGHRS, CDR2 YFSETQ. Trimming stripped 4 bases from V and 6 bases from J, with 13 bases between. The material sequenced was PBMCs, mostly from graft donor cells, taken 360 days after TCRalphabeta/CD19-depleted stem cell transplant. The gene calls are TRBV5-1 and TRBJ1-1; the D gene is possibly TRBD1 (6 bases). This clonotype was obtained from a male patient between 2 and 10 years old who had a stem cell transplant for acute lymphoblastic leukemia, so the T cells may come from the graft donor. As DNA, the CDR3 is TGCGCCAGCAGCATGGACAGTGCCGCTGAAGCTTTCTTT. This translates into CASSMDSAAEAFF.